A selection of T cell receptor beta chains follows, all from one sample in a study of identifying expanded T cells in peripheral blood. TCRdb's copy holds only in-frame clones and misses some; the assay was immunoSEQ multiplex PCR. Of tens of thousands of clones listed, about four fifths are singletons. The sample taken for sequencing was blood. The receptors stem from a person aged 18 to 70 in good health. Both conserved end residues are trimmed from each CDR3. Fields, in order: V gene, D gene, CDR3 protein. A D gene is named only where the DNA matches it firmly.

TRBV29-1 | TRBD2 | SVGEREREQF
TRBV9 | NA | ASSVTPSTEAF
TRBV5-1 | NA | ASSFGRGSSYNEQF
TRBV6-1 | TRBD1 | ASSPRGRTEAF
TRBV29-1 | NA | SVAFRDLSTDTQY
TRBV11-3 | NA | ASSLDGGWSNDEQF
TRBV7-2 | TRBD1 | ASSSGTEAYEQY
TRBV5-1 | TRBD1 | ASSRTGGNQPQH
TRBV2 | NA | ASSREGVGNQPQH
TRBV6-1 | TRBD1 | ASSDTGTVNQPQH
TRBV6-1 | NA | ASSEALLGAQDTQY
TRBV9 | NA | ASSLHGDTQY
TRBV7-2 | NA | ASSLAETGNTIY
TRBV18 | NA | ASSPGTGGEAF
TRBV7-2 | NA | ASSMTETPRF
TRBV5-1 | TRBD1 | ASSYGTGGFQETQY
TRBV10-3 | NA | AISGGSEHEQF
TRBV18 | NA | ASSPVTTDTQY
TRBV7-6 | NA | ASSLNSGPAEQGTTDTQY
TRBV5-4 | NA | ASARGGRETQY
TRBV5-1 | NA | ASSFPGDQETQY
TRBV6-1 | TRBD1 | ASSGRTGGFLSEQF
TRBV19 | TRBD2 | ASTILGGGQGTSGRIGEQF
TRBV5-4 | NA | ASSLDLQGPGNTIY
TRBV2 | TRBD1 | ASSMTGSAQPQH
TRBV14 | NA | ASSHSGRGYT
TRBV19 | NA | ASSVDVNYGYT
TRBV27 | NA | ASSLSYGLNTEAF
TRBV19 | NA | ASSIPLHTGANVLT
TRBV11-2 | NA | ASSLAALSYEQY
TRBV4-3 | NA | ASSRGSSYEQY
TRBV7-3 | NA | ASSSSGLPADTQY
TRBV7-9 | TRBD2 | ASGQTSGSLDTQY
TRBV4-1 | NA | ASSKGVGTEAF
TRBV5-6 | NA | ASSMTDNEQF
TRBV27 | NA | ASRIDSFATNEKLF
TRBV10-1 | TRBD2 | ASSDTSGGNEQF
TRBV9 | TRBD1 | ASSVEPGGIYGYT
TRBV5-1 | TRBD1 | ASSPWTGGGEQY
TRBV30 | NA | AWTPRWSDTQY
TRBV9 | NA | ASSVASLETQY
TRBV29-1 | TRBD1 | SVNSDRAGTEAF
TRBV6-1 | NA | ASSETGGVTEAF
TRBV5-1 | NA | ASSLVGSLNTEAF
TRBV6-5 | NA | ASSPGTSWTQY
TRBV9 | NA | ASSASGGAKGYT
TRBV5-1 | NA | ASSLEIVTLNYGYT
TRBV6-6 | NA | ASSYPGAETQY
TRBV5-6 | TRBD2 | ASSLWGTNADNEQF
TRBV5-4 | TRBD1 | ASSTGTDYGYT
TRBV11-2 | TRBD1 | ASSPGQGNYGYT
TRBV30 | NA | AWKYYGYT
TRBV19 | NA | ASSPPRPSNQPQH
TRBV11-3 | NA | ASSSHDRKGASGELF
TRBV6-1 | TRBD1 | ASRGGQGDMHPQY